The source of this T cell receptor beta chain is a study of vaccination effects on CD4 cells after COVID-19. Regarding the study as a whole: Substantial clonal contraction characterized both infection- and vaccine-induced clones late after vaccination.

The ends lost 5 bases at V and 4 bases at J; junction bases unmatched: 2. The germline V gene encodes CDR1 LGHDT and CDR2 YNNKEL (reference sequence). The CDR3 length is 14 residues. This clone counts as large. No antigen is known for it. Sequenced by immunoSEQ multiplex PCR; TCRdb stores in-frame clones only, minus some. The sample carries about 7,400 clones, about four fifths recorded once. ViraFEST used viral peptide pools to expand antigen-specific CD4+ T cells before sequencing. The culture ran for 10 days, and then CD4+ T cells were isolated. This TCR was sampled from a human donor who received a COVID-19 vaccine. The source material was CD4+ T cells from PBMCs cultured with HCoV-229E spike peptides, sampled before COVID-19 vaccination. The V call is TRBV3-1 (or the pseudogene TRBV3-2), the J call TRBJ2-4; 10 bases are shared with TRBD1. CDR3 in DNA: TGTGCCAGCAGCGTGGACAGGGGGAAAAACATTCAGTACTTC. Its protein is CASSVDRGKNIQYF.